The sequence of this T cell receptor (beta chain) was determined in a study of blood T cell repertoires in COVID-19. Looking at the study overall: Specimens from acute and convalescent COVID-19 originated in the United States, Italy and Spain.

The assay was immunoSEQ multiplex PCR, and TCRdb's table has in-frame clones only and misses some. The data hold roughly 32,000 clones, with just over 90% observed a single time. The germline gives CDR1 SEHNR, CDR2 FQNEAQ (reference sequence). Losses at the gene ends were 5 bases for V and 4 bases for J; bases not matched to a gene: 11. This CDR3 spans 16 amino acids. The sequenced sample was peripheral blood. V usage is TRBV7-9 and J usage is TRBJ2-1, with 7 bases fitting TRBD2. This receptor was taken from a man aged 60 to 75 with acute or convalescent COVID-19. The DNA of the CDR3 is TGTGCCAGCAGCGTACGCGGGACTACCCTTTACAATGAGCAGTTCTTC. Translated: CASSVRGTTLYNEQFF.